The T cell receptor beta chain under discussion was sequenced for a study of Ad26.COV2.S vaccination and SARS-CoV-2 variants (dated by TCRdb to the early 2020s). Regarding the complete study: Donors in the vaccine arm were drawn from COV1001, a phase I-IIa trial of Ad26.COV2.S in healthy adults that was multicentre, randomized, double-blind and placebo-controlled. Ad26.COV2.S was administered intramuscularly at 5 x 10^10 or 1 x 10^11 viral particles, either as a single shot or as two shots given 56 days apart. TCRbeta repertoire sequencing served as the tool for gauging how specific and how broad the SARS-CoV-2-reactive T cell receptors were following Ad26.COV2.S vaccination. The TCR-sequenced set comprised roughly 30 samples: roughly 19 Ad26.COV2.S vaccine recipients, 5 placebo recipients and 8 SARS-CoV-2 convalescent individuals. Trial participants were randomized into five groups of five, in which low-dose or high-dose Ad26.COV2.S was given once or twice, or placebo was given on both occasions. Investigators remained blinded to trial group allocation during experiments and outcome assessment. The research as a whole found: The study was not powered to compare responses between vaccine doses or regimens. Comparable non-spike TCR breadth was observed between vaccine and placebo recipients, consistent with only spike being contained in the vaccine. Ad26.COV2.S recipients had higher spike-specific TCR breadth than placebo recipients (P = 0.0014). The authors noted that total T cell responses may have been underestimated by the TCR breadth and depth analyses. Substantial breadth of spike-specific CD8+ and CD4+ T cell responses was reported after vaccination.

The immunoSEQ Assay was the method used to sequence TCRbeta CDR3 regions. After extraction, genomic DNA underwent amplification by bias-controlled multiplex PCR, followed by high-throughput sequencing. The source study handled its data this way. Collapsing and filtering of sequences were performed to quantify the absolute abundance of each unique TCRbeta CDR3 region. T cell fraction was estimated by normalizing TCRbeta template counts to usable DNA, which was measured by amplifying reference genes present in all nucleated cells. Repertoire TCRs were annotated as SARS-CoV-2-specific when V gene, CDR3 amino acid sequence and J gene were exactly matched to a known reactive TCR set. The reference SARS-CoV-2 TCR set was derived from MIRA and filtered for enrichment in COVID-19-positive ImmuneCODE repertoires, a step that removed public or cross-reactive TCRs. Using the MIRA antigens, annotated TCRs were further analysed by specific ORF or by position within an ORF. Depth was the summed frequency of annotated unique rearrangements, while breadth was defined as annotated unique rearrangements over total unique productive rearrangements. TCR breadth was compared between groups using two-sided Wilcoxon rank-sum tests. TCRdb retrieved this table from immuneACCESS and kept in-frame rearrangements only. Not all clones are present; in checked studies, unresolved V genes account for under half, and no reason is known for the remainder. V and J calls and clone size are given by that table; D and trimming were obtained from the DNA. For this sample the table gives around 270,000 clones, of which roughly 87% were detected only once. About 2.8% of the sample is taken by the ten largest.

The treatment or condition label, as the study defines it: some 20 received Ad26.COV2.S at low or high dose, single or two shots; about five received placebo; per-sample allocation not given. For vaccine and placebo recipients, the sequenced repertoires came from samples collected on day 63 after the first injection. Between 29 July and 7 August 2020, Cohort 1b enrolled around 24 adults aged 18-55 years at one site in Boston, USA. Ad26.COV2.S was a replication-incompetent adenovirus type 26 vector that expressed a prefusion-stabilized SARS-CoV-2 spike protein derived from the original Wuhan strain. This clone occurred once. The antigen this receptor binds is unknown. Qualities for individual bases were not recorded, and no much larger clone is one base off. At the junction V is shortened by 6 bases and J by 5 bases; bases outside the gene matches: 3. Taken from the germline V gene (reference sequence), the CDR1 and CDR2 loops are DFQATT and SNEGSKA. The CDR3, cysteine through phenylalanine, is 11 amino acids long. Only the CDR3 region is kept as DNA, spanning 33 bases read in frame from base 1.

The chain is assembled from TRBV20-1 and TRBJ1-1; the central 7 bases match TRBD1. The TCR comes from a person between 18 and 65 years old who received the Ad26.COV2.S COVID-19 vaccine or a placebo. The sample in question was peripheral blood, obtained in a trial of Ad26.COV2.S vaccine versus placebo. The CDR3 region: CSASQGTEAFF. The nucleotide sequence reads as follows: TGCAGTGCCTCACAGGGGACTGAAGCTTTCTTT.